The TCR beta chain described here comes from a study of OX40 agonist ivuxolimab in advanced cancers. Overall study: The diagnoses of dose-escalation patients were hepatocellular carcinoma, melanoma, renal cell or head and neck cancer. Overall study results and limits: Mean expanded clone counts were higher in CD8+ than CD4+ T cells.

Between the trimmed V and J ends, which lost 7 bases and 7 bases, there was a span of 11 bases. Germline V CDR1 and CDR2: SNHLY, FYNNEI. The CDR3 has 12 residues. Ten or more counts support this clone. Its specificity is unknown. TCRdb keeps only in-frame clones here, not all; method: immunoSEQ multiplex PCR. The sample lists approximately 70,000 clones; roughly 83% were seen once. The receptor comes from an adult with an advanced solid tumor such as melanoma, head and neck, liver or kidney cancer. This specimen was CD4+ or CD8+ T cells sorted from blood, taken in a trial of the OX40 agonist ivuxolimab. The chain has TRBV2 and TRBJ1-5; D is uncertain. The CDR3 sequence: CASKRVSQPQHF. CDR3 nucleotides: TGTGCCAGCAAAAGGGTTAGCCAGCCCCAGCATTTT. The full variable domain, completed using reference TRBV2 and TRBJ1-5, is EPEVTQTPSHQVTQMGQEVILRCVPISNHLYFYWYRQILGQKVEFLVSFYNNEISEKSEIFDDQFSVERPDGSNFTLKIRSTKLEDSAMYFCASKRVSQPQHFGDGTRLSIL.